Detailed here is one T cell receptor beta chain. Blood samples were obtained at baseline, cycle 4 day 1, and cycle 7 day 1. This record comes from a study of OX40 agonist ivuxolimab in advanced cancers. Background on the study: Dose-escalation subjects each had hepatocellular carcinoma, melanoma, renal cell or head and neck cancer.

The assay was immunoSEQ multiplex PCR, and TCRdb's table has in-frame clones only and misses some. The profile shows over 70,000 clones, about 93% of them singletons. Germline-derived CDR1 and CDR2 are SEHNR and FQNEAQ (reference sequence). The CDR3 loop spans 15 amino acids. Trimming pared 5 bases from V and 3 bases from J, leaving 17 bases between. V usage is TRBV7-9 and J usage is TRBJ2-7, with D tentatively TRBD2 (6 bases). The source was CD4+ or CD8+ T cells sorted from blood, collected in a trial of the OX40 agonist ivuxolimab. This sequence originates from an adult with an advanced solid tumor such as melanoma, head and neck, liver or kidney cancer. The CDR3 region has the DNA TGTGCCAGCAGCCCGGAGGGTAAAGGTTACTACGAGCAGTACTTC. Its protein is CASSPEGKGYYEQYF. The full variable domain, its missing parts supplied by reference TRBV7-9 and TRBJ2-7, is DTGVSQNPRHKITKRGQNVTFRCDPISEHNRLYWYRQTLGQGPEFLTYFQNEAQLEKSRLLSDRFSAERPKGSFSTLEIQRTEQGDSAMYLCASSPEGKGYYEQYFGPGTRLTVT.